These T cell receptor beta chains were read from a single sample in a study of beta chain features in type 1 diabetes. Clones were read by immunoSEQ multiplex PCR, and TCRdb kept only the in-frame ones, dropping some. The sample holds 150,000 or so clones, 9% to 9.5% seen once. The sequenced sample was central memory CD4+ T cells from blood. The receptors derive from a man younger than 30 in good health. Both conserved end residues are part of each CDR3. Each record gives: V gene, J gene, CDR3 length, clone size, D gene, CDR3 DNA, CDR3 protein. The D gene is left open where the match is weak. Clone size is shown for a subset of rows, as once, few, many or a class of expanded clone.

>TRBV10-3|TRBJ1-5|17|.|TRBD1
TGTGCCACCCGGGGGACAGGGGGGACTGGCGGCAATCAGCCCCAGCATTTT
CATRGTGGTGGNQPQHF
>TRBV19|TRBJ2-3|19|.|.
TGTGCCAGTAGTATAGGACAGGTCATCGGGCTAGATTCCACAGATACGCAGTATTTT
CASSIGQVIGLDSTDTQYF
>TRBV11-2|TRBJ2-3|15|few|TRBD1
TGTGCCAGCAGCGACCGGACAGGGGGGGGAGATACGCAGTATTTT
CASSDRTGGGDTQYF
>TRBV4-1|TRBJ1-5|16|.|.
TGCGCCAGCAGCCAAGTCGGGAGCCGGGACAATCAGCCCCAGCATTTT
CASSQVGSRDNQPQHF
>TRBV6-5|TRBJ1-2|14|few|.
TGTGCCAGCAGTTACCGACACAGGGCGGAGGGCTACACCTTC
CASSYRHRAEGYTF
>TRBV5-1|TRBJ2-3|16|.|.
TGCGCCAGCAGCCGGAACAGGGTCACTAGCACAGATACGCAGTATTTT
CASSRNRVTSTDTQYF
>TRBV9|TRBJ2-3|15|.|TRBD1
TGTGCCAGCAGCGTCGGACAGGGGCGATTAGATACGCAGTATTTT
CASSVGQGRLDTQYF
>TRBV30|TRBJ2-5|13|few|.
TGTGCCTGGAGTATTCAGGGTGGGGAGACCCAGTACTTC
CAWSIQGGETQYF
>TRBV9|TRBJ1-1|13|few|.
TGTGCCAGCAGCGTAGCCATGAACACTGAAGCTTTCTTT
CASSVAMNTEAFF
>TRBV29-1|TRBJ2-7|12|few|TRBD1
TGCAGCGTTGGGGGACAGGGGCGGGAGCAGTACTTC
CSVGGQGREQYF
>TRBV9|TRBJ1-2|17|few|TRBD1
TGTGCCAGCAGCGTCTCCGGGACAGGGGGCGCGGTTGGCGGCTACACCTTC
CASSVSGTGGAVGGYTF
>TRBV11-2|TRBJ1-6|16|few|.
TGTGCCAGCAGCTTAGCTCCACAGGGAACAGGTTCACCCCTCCACTTT
CASSLAPQGTGSPLHF
>TRBV9|TRBJ1-3|16|few|.
TGTGCCAGCAGCCCCGGACAGAGACTTTCTGGAAACACCATATATTTT
CASSPGQRLSGNTIYF
>TRBV28|TRBJ1-6|16|many|TRBD1
TGTGCCAGCAGTCATGGGACAGGCATCTATAATTCACCCCTCCACTTT
CASSHGTGIYNSPLHF
>TRBV5-1|TRBJ2-7|15|few|TRBD2
TGCGCCAGCAGAAATACCGGGACTACGCCCTACGAGCAGTACTTC
CASRNTGTTPYEQYF
>TRBV6-5|TRBJ2-6|15|few|.
TGTGCCAGCAGACCGGGGATGCCTGGGGCCAACGTCCTGACTTTC
CASRPGMPGANVLTF
>TRBV7-8|TRBJ1-2|14|few|TRBD1
TGTGCCAGCAGCTTAGTGGACAGGGGTGGCGGCTACACCTTC
CASSLVDRGGGYTF
>TRBV7-2|TRBJ2-2|16|.|TRBD2
TGTGCCAGCAGCAAATTCCTAGCGGTGAAGACCCTCGAGCTGTTTTTT
CASSKFLAVKTLELFF
>TRBV6-5|TRBJ2-7|13|few|.
TGTGCCAGCAACTCCGGGACAAAGGGCGAGCAGTACTTC
CASNSGTKGEQYF
>TRBV27|TRBJ2-1|13|.|.
TGTGCCAGCAGTTTAGGTCGGGACAATGAGCAGTTCTTC
CASSLGRDNEQFF
>TRBV9|TRBJ2-2|12|few|.
TGTGCCAGCAGCGCCTCCACCGGGGAGCTGTTTTTT
CASSASTGELFF
>TRBV6-6|TRBJ2-5|15|few|TRBD2
TGTGCCAGCAGTGTTAGCGGGGGACAACAAGAGACCCAGTACTTC
CASSVSGGQQETQYF
>TRBV5-6|TRBJ2-3|16|few|TRBD2
TGTGCCAGCAGCTTGGCCATGGCGGGGGGCACAGATACGCAGTATTTT
CASSLAMAGGTDTQYF
>TRBV28|TRBJ1-5|18|few|TRBD1
TGTGCCAGCAGAACTCCGGGACAGTTCCAGCTTGGCAATCAGCCCCAGCATTTT
CASRTPGQFQLGNQPQHF
>TRBV18|TRBJ2-3|14|.|TRBD1
TGTGCCAGCTCACCCGGACAGGGGGCAGATACGCAGTATTTT
CASSPGQGADTQYF
>TRBV5-4|TRBJ2-2|13|.|.
TGTGTCAGCAGCTTGGACATCCACCGGGAGCTGTTTTTT
CVSSLDIHRELFF
>TRBV28|TRBJ2-3|15|few|TRBD1
TGTGCCAGCAGTTGGGGGGACAGGGGTGCAGATACGCAGTATTTT
CASSWGDRGADTQYF
>TRBV12-1|TRBJ2-5|17|.|.
TGTGCCAGCAGCTTATGGACTAGCGGGGCCCCACAAGAGACCCAGTACTTC
CASSLWTSGAPQETQYF
>TRBV2|TRBJ1-1|15|few|TRBD1
TGTGCCAGCAAGACGGACAGGGGGCTAGTCACTGAAGCTTTCTTT
CASKTDRGLVTEAFF
>TRBV4-3|TRBJ2-3|13|many|.
TGCGCCAGCAGCCAATCGTCAGCAGATACGCAGTATTTT
CASSQSSADTQYF
>TRBV28|TRBJ1-5|16|.|.
TGTGCCAGCAGTCGGAGGGACCGTTACTCCGGTCAGCCCCAGCATTTT
CASSRRDRYSGQPQHF
>TRBV2|TRBJ2-4|13|few|.
TGTGCCAGCAGTGGGGTCGGGGTAAACATTCAGTACTTC
CASSGVGVNIQYF
>TRBV6-1|TRBJ2-3|17|.|.
TGTGCCATCAGTGGGGGCGGCGCTTCCTCTAGCACAGATACGCAGTATTTT
CAISGGGASSSTDTQYF
>TRBV4-3|TRBJ2-5|13|.|.
TGCGCCAGCAGCCAGGGTAGGGGGGAGACCCAGTACTTC
CASSQGRGETQYF
>TRBV7-8|TRBJ2-1|14|.|.
TGTGCCAGCAGCTCGGCAGGTACCTACAATGAGCAGTTCTTC
CASSSAGTYNEQFF
>TRBV4-1|TRBJ1-5|16|few|.
TGCGCCAGCAGCCAGGGCTCAGGGTTGGGGAATCAGCCCCAGCATTTT
CASSQGSGLGNQPQHF
>TRBV19|TRBJ2-3|15|few|TRBD2
TGTGCCAGTAGTATTGAACTAGCGGGACACGCTACGCAGTATTTT
CASSIELAGHATQYF
>TRBV18|TRBJ2-7|15|.|.
TGTGCCAGCTCACCCCGCGAACAGGGTTCCCGCGAGCAGTACTTC
CASSPREQGSREQYF
>TRBV11-2|TRBJ2-3|17|.|TRBD2
TGTGCCAGCAGCTTAGTGGCTAGCGGGGGGAGCACAGATACGCAGTATTTT
CASSLVASGGSTDTQYF
>TRBV23-1|TRBJ1-2|17|few|TRBD1
TGCGCCAGCAGTCGATCCTCCGGGACAGGGGGGGACTATGGCTACACCTTC
CASSRSSGTGGDYGYTF
>TRBV2|TRBJ1-3|14|.|.
TGTGCCAGCAGTGTTGAGGGGGCTGGAAACACCATATATTTT
CASSVEGAGNTIYF
>TRBV10-3|TRBJ1-3|15|.|TRBD1
TGTGCCACACAAGGGACAGAGAGCTCTGGAAACACCATATATTTT
CATQGTESSGNTIYF
>TRBV30|TRBJ2-1|13|many|.
TGTGCCTGGGGCGGGGGCCTCCCCAATGAGCAGTTCTTC
CAWGGGLPNEQFF
>TRBV11-3|TRBJ1-2|13|few|.
TGTGCCAGCAGCACGAACAACGGGTATGGCTACACCTTC
CASSTNNGYGYTF
>TRBV29-1|TRBJ2-5|14|few|TRBD2
TGCAGCGCCGACGCGGGGGTGTACCAAGAGACCCAGTACTTC
CSADAGVYQETQYF
>TRBV7-2|TRBJ2-3|16|few|.
TGTGCCAGCAGCTCCCCTTTGGGAGTAGGCACAGATACGCAGTATTTT
CASSSPLGVGTDTQYF
>TRBV30|TRBJ1-3|16|.|.
TGTGCCTGGAGTGGTTGGGAGGGTATCTCTGGAAACACCATATATTTT
CAWSGWEGISGNTIYF
>TRBV5-4|TRBJ2-5|15|.|.
TGTGCCAGCAGCTTGTCAGGGGCGCTCCAAGAGACCCAGTACTTC
CASSLSGALQETQYF
>TRBV14|TRBJ1-6|15|.|.
TGTGCCAGCAGCCCGACCGGGGGAGCCGAATCACCCCTCCACTTT
CASSPTGGAESPLHF
>TRBV7-2|TRBJ1-5|15|few|TRBD1
TGTGCCAGCAGTACGACAGGGACCGGGAATCAGCCCCAGCATTTT
CASSTTGTGNQPQHF
>TRBV7-2|TRBJ1-1|15|once|.
TGTGCCAGCAGCTCAGTCGGGGGGGAAGTTCCTGAAGCTTTCTTT
CASSSVGGEVPEAFF
>TRBV18|TRBJ1-1|14|few|TRBD1
TGTGCCAGCTCACCTATGGGGACAGGGAGTGAAGCTTTCTTT
CASSPMGTGSEAFF
>TRBV9|TRBJ2-3|19|few|TRBD2
TGTGCCAGCAGCGGAGGAGCGGGGGACCCGAAAAAAAGCACAGATACGCAGTATTTT
CASSGGAGDPKKSTDTQYF
>TRBV10-3|TRBJ1-2|12|few|TRBD1
TGTGCCATCAGCGGGACAGGGGACGGCTACACCTTC
CAISGTGDGYTF
>TRBV5-1|TRBJ1-6|15|.|.
TGCGCCAGCAGCTGGCGGGCGGTAAATAATTCACCCCTCCACTTT
CASSWRAVNNSPLHF
>TRBV27|TRBJ1-5|15|.|TRBD1
TGTGCCAGCAGTACCATACAGGGGGCGAGGCAGCCCCAGCATTTT
CASSTIQGARQPQHF
>TRBV5-1|TRBJ2-7|11|.|.
TGCGCCAGCCGGCAGGGAGGCGAGCAGTACTTC
CASRQGGEQYF
>TRBV5-1|TRBJ2-5|17|.|TRBD1
TGCGCCAGCAGCTTGGGTCTCGGGACAGGGGCGGGGGAGACCCAGTACTTC
CASSLGLGTGAGETQYF
>TRBV27|TRBJ1-1|13|few|.
TGTGCCAGCAGTTTAGCGGGGAACACTGAAGCTTTCTTT
CASSLAGNTEAFF
>TRBV7-2|TRBJ2-7|17|.|TRBD2
TGTGCCAGCAGGGAACGGGGCGGGGGGGCATTGACCTACGAGCAGTACTTC
CASRERGGGALTYEQYF